This entry concerns a single T cell receptor (beta chain). The data are from a study of blood T cell repertoires in COVID-19. The V gene's germline CDR1 is PRHDT and CDR2 FYEKMQ (reference sequence). The CDR3 spans 15 residues. V shed 4 bases and J 8 bases; nucleotides not matched to a gene: 10. The assay was immunoSEQ multiplex PCR, and TCRdb's table has in-frame clones only and misses some. The table includes about 200,000 clones, almost 90% detected once. The receptor was isolated from a young man with active or convalescent COVID-19. The sample taken for sequencing was peripheral blood. The V and J genes are TRBV13 and TRBJ2-1; 8 nucleotides line up with TRBD1. The CDR3 DNA follows: TGTGCCAGCAGCTCCGGGACAGGTTACTTAGATGAGCAGTTCTTC. Translation: CASSSGTGYLDEQFF.